This entry features one T cell receptor (beta chain) sequence. Its antigen remains unidentified. No base-level quality is on record; no much larger clone is a single base apart. Different DNA sequences within this sample yield the same CDR3. The record originates from a study of cytomegalovirus exposure and HLA in healthy donors (dated by TCRdb to the late 2010s). Regarding the study in general: In an earlier analysis of 550 to 750 of the donors, roughly 300 Gb of sequence data and just under 120 million unique TCR beta sequences from 180 million or so T cells were reported. Alongside the repertoire data, information on donor age, sex, ethnicity and CMV serostatus was compiled. A later analysis re-analyzed previously published TCR beta repertoires from 550 to 700 donors and added high-resolution HLA genotyping to study TCR occurrence patterns. Among about 400 genotyped donors of the cohort, an average of approximately 220,000 unique TCR beta nucleotide sequences was sequenced per donor, of which about 18% were non-productive. The study was designed to test whether signatures of past pathogen exposure could be identified by cataloging public T cell receptors. The later analysis used no new phenotypic data to find candidate immune exposures, relying instead on TCR beta sequences and their occurrence across donors. A later genetic analysis used genome-wide SNP genotypes for about 65% of the roughly 700 donors, treating that subset as a discovery cohort. HLA typing covered class I and class II loci at four-digit resolution. An earlier analysis of approximately 640 of the donors applied high-throughput TCR beta sequencing to assess whether each TCR beta V gene segment acted as functional or pseudogenic. The number of typed donors differed by locus: about 629-630 for A, B, C, DRB1 and DQB1; 522 for DQA1; approximately 600 for DPA1; and some 470 for DPB1. A separate validation cohort of roughly 120 different subjects was used in addition to the roughly 700-subject first cohort. The study profiled the T cell repertoires of under 700 subjects by immunosequencing and related them to cytomegalovirus serostatus. The genetic ancestry cluster associated with self-reported Caucasian donors included over 65% of the approximately 410 genotyped donors. About five DR-DQ haplotypes were treated as single units for association and clustering because of strong linkage in the cohort. High-throughput TCR immunosequencing, statistical association of individual TCRs with disease status, and machine learning were combined to predict cytomegalovirus infection status. Every repertoire in the discovery cohort had been generated on one and the same sequencing platform. Approximately 300 gigabases of sequencing data and tens of millions of unique TCR sequences were included in an early release covering about 620 HLA-typed donors. General findings and caveats noted by the study authors: Broadly in line with IMGT annotations, most TCR beta V segments showed up in productive rearrangements about 87% or about 30% of the time in an earlier analysis of 587 of the donors. The presence/absence analyses assumed that sequencing depth was roughly uniform across donors, and that assumption may not be true. For the cohort, immune exposure information was limited to CMV serostatus. A later analysis found that HLA-associated TCR beta chains were more clonally expanded and had lower generation probabilities than equally common non-associated chains. Cytomegalovirus status was reported to be diagnosed by the classifier with high specificity and sensitivity in both the original and validation cohorts. A group of highly shared sequence variants was considered likely to be a technical artifact of the sequencing pipeline. A total of fewer than 200 TCR beta chains were listed by the study as associated with cytomegalovirus. Because counts were too low, about 18 rarely observed V segments, including chromosome 9 orphons, were excluded from the earlier analysis of several hundred of the donors. Correlated functional status among segregating V segments might reflect linkage disequilibrium, but an unknown experimental factor could not be ruled out. When HLA alleles, especially DR and DQ, strongly co-occurred, attributing TCR associations to individual alleles was difficult. While some public TCRs were present in many individuals, most TCR sequences turned up only very rarely across donors. A later analysis found that TCR association rates varied across HLA loci, with DRB1 alleles showing the most associated TCRs and HLA-C alleles the fewest. A few of the identified cytomegalovirus-associated TCR beta chains were confirmed in vitro to be specific for cytomegalovirus antigens. Some IMGT-functional V segments, including TRBV6-2 and TRBV6-3, could not be distinguished by the 87-base-pair reads and were therefore excluded. Several of the top co-occurrence clusters appeared to be linked to parvovirus B19, influenza, CMV and Epstein-Barr virus, according to a later analysis. Most CMV-associated TCR beta chains appeared to be HLA-restricted in a later analysis, and the HLA associations seemed to be driven largely by CMV exposure. At a false discovery rate of 0.05, a later analysis linked around 17,000 TCR beta sequences to specific HLA alleles. HLA typing was unavailable for some donors at each locus, so association tests used only the typed subset. A further reported finding was that TCR beta sequences accurately predicted the HLA-A and HLA-B alleles for most subjects in the first cohort. A later genetic analysis associated a missense DCLRE1C variant with V-gene and J-gene trimming of TCR beta chains, and an independent cohort replicated the association. According to a later genetic analysis, donors in an Asian-associated ancestry cluster had fewer N-insertions in productive TCRs than the roughly 670-donor mean. It was suggested by the authors that the approach could potentially be generalized to other disease states and immunological phenotypes. In this cohort, only TCR beta chains were sequenced, and detectable features were limited by the absence of alpha or paired-chain data.

A distance of 11 bases separates the germline ends of V and J, which lose 4 bases and 5 bases respectively. There are 13 amino acids in the CDR3, from cysteine to phenylalanine inclusive. The DNA shown is the 39-base CDR3, in frame from base 1. From the germline V gene, CDR1 is SGHTA and CDR2 is FQGNSA. Library preparation used the immunoSEQ multiplex PCR assay. For the multiplex PCR, a mixture combining 60 forward primers for TCR Vbeta segments and 13 reverse primers for TCR Jbeta segments was used. The CDR3 region of rearranged TCR beta genes was amplified from genomic DNA by a multiplex PCR assay. The Illumina HiSeq System was used to sequence the amplified TCR beta libraries as 87-base-pair reads. As for the authors' bioinformatics: A later analysis tallied tens of millions of unique TCR beta chains across the 550 to 850 repertoires, and some 12 million of those chains were shared by two or more donors. To remove PCR and sequencing errors, raw reads were error-corrected and collapsed into unique sequences using a nearest-neighbor algorithm that merged closely related sequences. V, D and J gene segments were assigned by aligning CDR3 sequences to IMGT reference sequences. For a sequence to be retained, at least a six-nucleotide match to both a V gene segment and a J gene segment was required. Rearrangements were called productive when the CDR3 lacked stop codons and stayed in frame with V and J; all others were non-productive. Following IMGT convention, CDR3 was defined as the stretch from the second conserved V-encoded cysteine up to the conserved J-encoded phenylalanine. Sequences without an unambiguous match to a single V gene segment were excluded from the earlier analysis of several hundred of the donors. In an earlier analysis of 450 to 750 of the donors, a V segment was called functional when productive rearrangements were above 56.7%, and segregating when the standard deviation between donors exceeded 5%. To diagnose cytomegalovirus status from the catalog of TCR beta chain sequences, a statistical classification framework was built. In a later analysis, V and J genes were assigned by comparing TCR nucleotide sequences against IMGT/GENE-DB human TR gene sequences. A later analysis assigned CDR3 sequences and most-parsimonious VDJ recombination scenarios with the TCRdist pipeline. A later analysis defined each TCR beta chain by its CDR3 amino acid sequence plus V-gene family, and excluded reads lacking a unique V-gene family. To address suspected cross-contamination and a sequencing artifact, a later analysis removed 592 highly shared, low-generation-probability nucleotide sequences. In a later analysis, a clonal expansion index was calculated for each public chain from normalized within-repertoire ranks of inferred template counts. Generation probabilities in a later analysis came from a VDJ recombination model fitted to out-of-frame rearrangements, and those results were checked against IGoR. In a later analysis, TCR-TCR, TCR-HLA and TCR-CMV co-occurrence was scored with hypergeometric tests, and a repertoire-size bias correction was applied to TCR pairs. False discovery rates were estimated in a later analysis by permuting HLA or CMV assignments 20 times. In a later analysis, co-occurring TCRs were grouped using DBSCAN, and TCRdist sequence similarity was added for clustering within HLA-allele-positive subsets. For co-occurrence clustering, repertoires with fewer than 30,000 or more than 120,000 public chains were excluded, along with five or six repertoires with anomalous nucleotide sharing. The source is immuneACCESS, and TCRdb retained only in-frame sequences with V and J called. Part of the clones is not carried over; for the studies checked, unresolved V genes explain less than half of this, and the remainder is unexplained. V and J calls and clone size are copied from that table; D and trimming were computed from the DNA. Counted in this sample were fewer than 200,000 clones; about three quarters of them appeared once. The ten largest clonotypes hold over 2.5% of the sample.

The cohort was made up of about 670 healthy bone marrow donors. All cohort members were sampled while nominally healthy, although unrecorded immune exposures were likely present. The donor was CMV seronegative and belonged to the group of 380 or so seronegative cohort members. A peripheral blood sample was collected from each donor, and TCR beta sequencing was performed on peripheral blood mononuclear cells. Genomic DNA was extracted from the blood cell samples with the Qiagen DNeasy Blood Extraction Kit. The chain joins TRBV7-2 to TRBJ1-2; 6 matching bases give a weak D call of TRBD1. This TCR was sampled from a woman in her twenties or thirties in good health and CMV-seronegative. Sequencing input: PBMCs. Read as DNA, the sequence is TGTGCCAGCAGCTCTGGACAGACTTATGGCTACACCTTC. It encodes CASSSGQTYGYTF.